The clone carrying this T cell receptor beta chain was detected ten times or more. Its antigen is undetermined. Cryopreserved PBMCs supplied about 2 micrograms of genomic DNA for TCR beta libraries. V lost 3 bases, J lost 1 base, and 11 bases stayed unmatched. Per germline, CDR1 LGHNA and CDR2 YSLEER. This CDR3 is built from 17 residues. This sample is drawn from a study of cytotoxic CD8 clonotypes in ibrutinib-treated CLL. A 1 in 200,000 to 1 in 1 million T cell depth was the sequencing target. Using immunoSEQ multiplex PCR, the repertoire was profiled, and TCRdb retains in-frame clones only, with some absent. The repertoire holds some 140,000 clones, with approximately 81% as singletons. Study-level findings and limits: Treatment saw public clonotypes, which were uncommon, either contract or stay stable.

The specimen comprised PBMCs, sampled after 24 months of ibrutinib treatment. This receptor was obtained from a human donor with chronic lymphocytic leukemia. This chain uses TRBV4-3 with TRBJ1-1; 7 bases line up with TRBD1. As DNA, the CDR3 is TGCGCCAGCAGCCACCCGACAGGGATGACTGCGAACACTGAAGCTTTCTTT. Its protein product is CASSHPTGMTANTEAFF.